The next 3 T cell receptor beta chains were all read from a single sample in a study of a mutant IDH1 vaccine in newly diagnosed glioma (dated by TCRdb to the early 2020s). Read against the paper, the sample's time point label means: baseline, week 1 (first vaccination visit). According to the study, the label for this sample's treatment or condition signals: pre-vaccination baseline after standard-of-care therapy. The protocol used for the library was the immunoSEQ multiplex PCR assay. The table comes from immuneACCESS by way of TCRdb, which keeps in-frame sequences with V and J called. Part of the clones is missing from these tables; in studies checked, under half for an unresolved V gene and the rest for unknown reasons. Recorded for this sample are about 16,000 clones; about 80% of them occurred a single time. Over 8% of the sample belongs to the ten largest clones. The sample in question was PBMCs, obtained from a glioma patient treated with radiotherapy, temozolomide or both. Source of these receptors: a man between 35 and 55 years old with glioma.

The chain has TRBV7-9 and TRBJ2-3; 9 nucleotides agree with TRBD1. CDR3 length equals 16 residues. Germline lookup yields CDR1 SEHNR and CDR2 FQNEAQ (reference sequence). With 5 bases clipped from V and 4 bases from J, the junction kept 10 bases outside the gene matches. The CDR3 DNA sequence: TGTGCCAGCAGCCCGAGTGGGGGACAGGGCCCAGATACGCAGTATTTT. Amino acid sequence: CASSPSGGQGPDTQYF.

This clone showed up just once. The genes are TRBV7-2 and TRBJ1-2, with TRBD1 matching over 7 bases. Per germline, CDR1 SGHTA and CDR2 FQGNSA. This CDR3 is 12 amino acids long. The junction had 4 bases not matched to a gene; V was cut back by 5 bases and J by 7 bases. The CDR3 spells CASSTDRVGYTF. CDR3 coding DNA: TGTGCCAGCAGCACCGACAGGGTTGGCTACACCTTC.

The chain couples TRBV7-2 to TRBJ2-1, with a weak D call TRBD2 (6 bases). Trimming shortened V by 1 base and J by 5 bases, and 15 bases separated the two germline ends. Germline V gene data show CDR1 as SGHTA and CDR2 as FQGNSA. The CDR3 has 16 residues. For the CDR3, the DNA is TGTGCCAGCAGCTTAGGTCCTAGCGTGAACCACAATGAGCAGTTCTTC. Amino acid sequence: CASSLGPSVNHNEQFF.